This is a list of T cell receptor beta chains from one sample in a study of post-analysis software for immune sequencing data. TCRdb processed the PCR reads anew with MiXCR; each CDR3 protein has one entry. The sample records some 370,000 distinct CDR3 sequences, approximately 33% being singletons. Sequenced material: blood. These receptors all come from a girl under 18 with multiple sclerosis. Each CDR3 is given with its conserved first and last residue. Clone size is given for some rows only: seen once, a few or many times, or a class if the clone is expanded.

>-|TRBV4-1
CASSQGYFGTGVNGYTF
>-|TRBV10-3
CAITNRGGMNTEAFF
>-|TRBV12-3/TRBV12-4
CAISKGGSTYEQYF
>few|TRBV20-1
CSARTGSGTDTQYF
>-|TRBV20-1
CSARDWSMSGANVLTF
>-|TRBV6-1
CASSDLAGGTYNEQFF
>-|TRBV24-1
CATSDIQGYYNEQFF
>many|TRBV20-1
CSAGQGATETQYF
>-|TRBV10-1
CASSHPGLAGVNNEQFF
>-|TRBV19
CASSTQVPSGANVLTF
>-|TRBV15
CATSRARGGTEAFF
>-|TRBV5-5
CASSFGQGYTGELFF
>-|TRBV19
CASSFGTNYNEQFF
>few|TRBV10-3
CAISEYDGDNEQFF
>-|TRBV12-3/TRBV12-4
CASSFDWAGEQFF
>-|TRBV7-2
CASSRWTGGRETQYF
>few|TRBV5-1
CASSLEGTSTDTQYF
>-|TRBV28
CASSRPSGSGYTF
>once|TRBV28
CASSLLGTVCYEQYF
>-|TRBV7-2
CASRSTRLNEQFF
>-|TRBV9
CASSETGQGEVGQYF
>few|TRBV12-3/TRBV12-4
CASSLGGLQQFF
>-|TRBV20-1
CSASDETNEQFF
>once|TRBV14
CASSLSSGPQHF
>few|TRBV6-5
CASSYPGLNEQFF
>-|TRBV6-5
CASSYSGELVPLTIYGYTF
>few|TRBV3-1
CASSQYTQGHEQFF
>-|TRBV20-1
CSASGPGTKLEQYF
>-|TRBV5-1
CASSLGGVDEQYF
>-|TRBV6-2/TRBV6-3
CASTPRRPGIETQYF
>-|TRBV12-3/TRBV12-4
CASSPDINTQYF
>-|TRBV7-6
CASSLDLNPGRYGYTF
>-|TRBV9
CASSVNGEGQPQHF
>few|TRBV12-5
CASGYSDSTDTQYF
>-|TRBV7-2
CASSSGLRTYEQYF
>-|TRBV7-2
CASSQDRESANYGYTF
>-|TRBV20-1
CSARPSIDRNAEAFF
>-|TRBV14
CASSSINRLVVNTEAFF
>few|TRBV4-1
CASSQEKRTGELFF
>-|TRBV4-1
CASSQDTSGGAAETQYF
>-|TRBV12-3/TRBV12-4
CASSGTGRTQYF
>few|TRBV28
CASSGGASTDTQYF
>-|TRBV12-3/TRBV12-4
CASSNRGGDYNEQFF
>many|TRBV4-1
CASSHDRPGQGGDTQYF
>few|TRBV7-2
CASSSTTSDRQFF
>-|TRBV5-1
CASRSTTVTSNYGYTF
>-|TRBV9
CASSPQGLNEKLFF
>-|TRBV13
CASSLAGFVNTEAFF
>-|TRBV6-5
CASSYSKGQPQHF
>few|TRBV19
CASSREGASVEQYF
>-|TRBV3-1
CASSQDASGANVLTF
>-|TRBV6-1
CASSRPPGTSVDITQYF
>few|TRBV7-2
CASSPSLGGQTQYF
>-|TRBV7-2
CANSLAGAGLPYEQYF
>-|TRBV7-9
CASSSVSGDGYTF